The sequence of this T cell receptor beta chain was determined in a study of T cell changes during pregnancy in multiple sclerosis. Germline V gene data show CDR1 as SEHNR and CDR2 as FQNEAQ (reference sequence). This CDR3 region has 16 residues. Trimming removed 1 base from V and 2 bases from J, with 12 bases in between. Data came from immunoSEQ multiplex PCR; TCRdb stores just in-frame clones and leaves some out. Among approximately 52,000 clones listed, approximately 92% were seen once. This rearrangement joins TRBV7-9 to TRBJ1-5, with D tentatively TRBD1 (5 bases). The source was CD4+ T cells from peripheral blood mononuclear cells, collected in the third trimester of pregnancy. This TCR derives from a female donor with multiple sclerosis, enrolled in a pregnancy study. CDR3 in DNA: TGTGCCAGCAGCTTAGGAACAGGAATGGGCAATCAGCCCCAGCATTTT. Its translation is CASSLGTGMGNQPQHF.